The entry below describes one TCR beta chain. Its binding antigen is unknown. No much larger clone is present one base from it, and per-base qualities are unavailable. The sample originates from a study of control samples from healthy donors and cancer patients (dated by TCRdb to between 2020 and 2021). The library was produced with the immunoSEQ multiplex PCR assay. The clones in this table, taken by TCRdb from immuneACCESS, are in-frame only. Not every clone is retained; where verified, under half of the shortfall comes from an unresolved V gene, and the cause of the rest is unknown. This sample holds about 69,000 clones; 84% were observed only once. The ten largest clones represent 2.5% to 3% of the sample. CDR1 and CDR2 are read off the germline V gene as SGDLS and YYNGEE. The cysteine opens and the phenylalanine closes a CDR3 of 12 amino acids. Only the CDR3 region is kept as DNA, spanning 36 bases read in frame from base 1. At the junction V is shortened by 2 bases and J by 7 bases, with 7 bases in between.

The sequence was collected from a woman between 45 and 60 years old with lung cancer. Sequenced material: PBMCs. The V gene is TRBV9 and the J gene is TRBJ2-1, with no reliable assignment of the D segment. The CDR3 here reads CASSVDFNEQFF. DNA sequence: TGTGCCAGCAGCGTTGACTTTAATGAGCAGTTCTTC.